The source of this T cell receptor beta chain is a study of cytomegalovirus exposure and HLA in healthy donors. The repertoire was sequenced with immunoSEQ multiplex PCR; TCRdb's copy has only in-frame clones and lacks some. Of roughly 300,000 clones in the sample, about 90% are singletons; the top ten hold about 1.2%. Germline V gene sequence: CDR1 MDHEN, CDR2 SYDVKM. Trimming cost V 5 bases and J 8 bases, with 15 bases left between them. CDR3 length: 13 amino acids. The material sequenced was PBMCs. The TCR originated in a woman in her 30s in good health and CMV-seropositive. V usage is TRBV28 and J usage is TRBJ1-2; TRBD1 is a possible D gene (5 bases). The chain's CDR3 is CASSRGLPGGYTF. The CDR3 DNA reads TGTGCCAGCAGTAGGGGCCTCCCCGGCGGCTACACCTTC.